The 17 T cell receptor beta chains presented below share a single source sample, sequenced in a study of shared clonotypes between healthy human individuals. The repertoire was sequenced with immunoSEQ multiplex PCR; TCRdb's copy has only in-frame clones and lacks some. Counted here are about 1,900,000 clones, over 85% occurring once; the ten biggest clones make up less than 1.5%. Naive CD8 cells lacked CD45RO, underwent positive selection for CCR7 and left out terminally differentiated effector memory CD45RA+ cells. Specimen: naive CD8+ T cells sorted from blood. The receptors derive from a man aged 18 to 30 in good health.

The chain links TRBV30 to TRBJ2-1; tentative D call: TRBD1 (5 bases). Per the germline V gene, CDR1 is GTSNPN and CDR2 is SVGIG (reference sequence). CDR3 size: 14 residues. The germline V and J ends were trimmed by 0 bases and 8 bases, with 14 bases remaining between them. The CDR3 here is CAWSVLAGFDEQFF. CDR3 sequence (DNA): TGTGCCTGGAGTGTACTTGCAGGGTTTGATGAGCAGTTCTTC. Looking up the rest from reference TRBV30 and TRBJ2-1 gives the full variable domain: SQTIHQWPATLVQPVGSPLSLECTVEGTSNPNLYWYRQAAGRGLQLLFYSVGIGQISSEVPQNLSASRPQDRQFILSSKKLLLSDSGFYLCAWSVLAGFDEQFFGPGTRLTVL.

The chain employs TRBV28 and TRBJ1-5; TRBD1 is a possible D gene (5 bases). With 4 bases removed from V and 2 bases from J, the gap between germline ends came to 9 bases. The germline V gene encodes CDR1 MDHEN and CDR2 SYDVKM. The CDR3 is 14 residues long. The CDR3 nucleotides are TGTGCCAGCAGTTGGGACGGGGGCAATCAGCCCCAGCATTTT. Encoded protein: CASSWDGGNQPQHF.

This rearrangement joins TRBV5-8 to TRBJ2-3; D gene ambiguous. V was shortened by 4 bases and J by 6 bases, with 15 bases between the two germline ends. Germline CDR1 and CDR2: SGHTS and YDEGEE. The CDR3 totals 14 residues. CDR3 coding DNA: TGTGCCAGCAGCCGCATAGCAGCAACGGATACGCAGTATTTT. It translates to CASSRIAATDTQYF.

V and J are TRBV10-3 and TRBJ2-7; 8 positions agree with TRBD1. V dropped 10 bases and J dropped 2; count of bases not matched to a gene: 4. The CDR3 is made up of 12 amino acids. Germline loops: CDR1 ENHRY, CDR2 SYGVKD. The CDR3: CATWDRPYEQYF. CDR3 in DNA: TGTGCCACCTGGGACAGGCCCTACGAGCAGTACTTC.

This chain uses TRBV5-6 with TRBJ2-1; D remains unclear. V lost 4 bases, J lost 3 bases, and 5 bases lay in between. The CDR3 runs to 12 residues. Germline V lookup: CDR1 SGHDT, CDR2 YYEEEE. The CDR3 DNA is TGTGCCAGCAGCAGTTACTACAATGAGCAGTTCTTC. Protein sequence: CASSSYYNEQFF.

This chain uses TRBV19 with TRBJ1-2; D unclear. Trimming pared 1 base from V and 8 bases from J, leaving 14 bases between. CDR1 is LNHDA, CDR2 SQIVND, per germline (reference sequence). The CDR3 contains 14 residues. The CDR3 sequence: CASSIGGALDGYTF. The CDR3, as DNA: TGTGCCAGTAGTATAGGCGGCGCACTGGACGGCTACACCTTC.

This chain connects TRBV7-8 to TRBJ2-5; 10 positions agree with TRBD2. Germline CDR1 and CDR2: SGHVS and FQNEAQ. Trimming cost V 2 bases and J 2 bases; bases outside gene matches: 14. CDR3 size: 19 residues. CDR3 amino acids: CASSLPLGWTSGQQETQYF. The CDR3 region has the DNA TGTGCCAGCAGCTTACCACTAGGTTGGACTAGCGGACAACAAGAGACCCAGTACTTC.

This sequence joins TRBV7-9 and TRBJ2-1; 12 bases agree with TRBD2. Losses at the gene ends were 5 bases for V and 7 bases for J; bases not matched to a gene: 15. This CDR3 spans 18 amino acids. Germline CDR1 reads SEHNR; CDR2 reads FQNEAQ (reference sequence). The CDR3 coding sequence is TGTGCCAGCAGCCCACCCACCGGAGGACTAGCGGGACCTAATGAGCAGTTCTTC. Translation: CASSPPTGGLAGPNEQFF.

The chain joins TRBV27 to TRBJ2-1, with TRBD2 identical over 8 bases. Germline-derived CDR1 and CDR2 are MNHEY and SMNVEV (reference sequence). This CDR3 comprises 16 residues. Unmatched junction bases numbered 9, after V lost 4 bases and J lost 4 bases. The CDR3 is CASSYQTGGPYNEQFF. CDR3 nucleotides: TGTGCCAGCAGTTACCAAACGGGAGGGCCTTACAATGAGCAGTTCTTC.

This chain uses TRBV27 with TRBJ2-4, with D tentatively TRBD2 (7 bases). Trimming pared 4 bases from V and 1 base from J, leaving 11 bases between. CDR3 length: 15 amino acids. Germline V gene sequence: CDR1 MNHEY, CDR2 SMNVEV (reference sequence). CDR3 region: CASSSGGYAKNIQYF. The CDR3 bases are TGTGCCAGCAGTTCGGGGGGCTACGCCAAAAACATTCAGTACTTC.

This sequence joins TRBV2 and TRBJ2-7; 7 bases fit TRBD1. V lost 10 bases and J lost 2; bases outside the gene matches: 5. CDR3 length: 12 amino acids. Germline values: CDR1 SNHLY, CDR2 FYNNEI. The chain's CDR3 is CATADRTYEQYF. The CDR3 DNA is TGTGCCACCGCGGACAGGACCTACGAGCAGTACTTC. Drawing the rest from reference TRBV2 and TRBJ2-7, the complete variable domain is EPEVTQTPSHQVTQMGQEVILRCVPISNHLYFYWYRQILGQKVEFLVSFYNNEISEKSEIFDDQFSVERPDGSNFTLKIRSTKLEDSAMYFCATADRTYEQYFGPGTRLTVT.

In its sample, this clone was seen a few times. The chain links TRBV4-1 to TRBJ1-5, with a weak D call TRBD1 (6 bases). The V end was cut by 4 bases, the J end by 7 bases, with 17 bases between. CDR3 length equals 15 residues. The germline CDR1 and CDR2 sequences are MGHRA and YSYEKL. The CDR3 protein is CASSPEGEAPQPQHF. The CDR3 DNA follows: TGCGCCAGCAGCCCGGAGGGGGAGGCCCCCCAGCCCCAGCATTTT.

Concerning this clone: This specimen includes other DNA sequences encoding the same CDR3. This rearrangement joins TRBV5-1 to TRBJ2-7; 11 nucleotides match TRBD1. V was clipped by 4 bases and J by 3 bases; unmatched bases: 6. Germline assignment: CDR1 SGHRS and CDR2 YFSETQ. The CDR3 has 15 residues. The chain's CDR3 is CASSSPGQGVYEQYF. CDR3 DNA sequence: TGCGCCAGCAGCAGCCCGGGACAGGGGGTCTACGAGCAGTACTTC.

CDR3 sequence (DNA): TGTGCCAGCAGTGACAGGGTTGAAGCTTTCTTT. Protein: CASSDRVEAFF. The genes are TRBV6-1 and TRBJ1-1; TRBD1 is a possible D gene (5 bases). From germline, CDR1 is MNHNS and CDR2 SASEGT. V was pared by 3 bases and J by 7 bases, with 6 bases between. CDR3 size: 11 residues.

On this clone: Different DNA sequences within this sample yield the same CDR3. V and J are TRBV27 and TRBJ2-7; 9 bases are a match to TRBD2. The V gene end was trimmed by 5 bases and the J gene end by 0 bases; junction bases not matched to a gene: 8. Germline-derived CDR1 and CDR2 are MNHEY and SMNVEV (reference sequence). The CDR3 is 16 amino acids. The CDR3 loop is CASSPSSGESSYEQYF. CDR3 DNA sequence: TGTGCCAGCAGTCCCTCTAGCGGGGAGAGCTCCTACGAGCAGTACTTC.

On this clone itself: Other DNA sequences in the sample encode the same CDR3. The J gene is TRBJ2-5, the V gene TRBV30, with 7 bases fitting TRBD1. There are 11 residues in the CDR3. Trimming cost V 4 bases and J 7 bases; bases outside gene matches: 3. Per the germline V gene, CDR1 is GTSNPN and CDR2 is SVGIG (reference sequence). CDR3 sequence: CAWTPGGTQYF. CDR3 DNA: TGTGCCTGGACCCCAGGGGGGACCCAGTACTTC.

V is TRBV4-1 and J is TRBJ2-7; 9 nucleotides agree with TRBD1. Germline V gene sequence: CDR1 MGHRA, CDR2 YSYEKL. CDR3 size: 16 residues. J gave up 0 bases and V 0 bases, and 3 bases lay outside the gene matches. CDR3 sequence reads: CASSQDGTGSSYEQYF. CDR3 nucleotide sequence: TGCGCCAGCAGCCAAGATGGGACAGGGAGCTCCTACGAGCAGTACTTC.